This T cell receptor (beta chain) was captured by sequencing in a study of OX40 agonist ivuxolimab in advanced cancers. Sequencing used immunoSEQ multiplex PCR; TCRdb keeps in-frame clones, though not all of them. Here the sample spans 100,000 to 130,000 clones, approximately 89% being singletons. Looked up from germline, CDR1 is SGHTA and CDR2 is FQGTGA. Trimming stripped 1 base from V and 1 base from J, with 12 bases between. The length of the CDR3 is 16 residues. This sequence joins TRBV7-3 and TRBJ2-3; D not certain. The sequencing here drew on CD4+ or CD8+ T cells sorted from blood, taken in a trial of the OX40 agonist ivuxolimab. This TCR was sampled from an adult with an advanced solid tumor such as melanoma, head and neck, liver or kidney cancer. CDR3 amino acids: CASSLMGIDGTDTQYF. CDR3 nucleotide sequence: TGTGCCAGCAGCTTAATGGGGATCGATGGCACAGATACGCAGTATTTT.